These 20 T cell receptor beta chains originate from one sample sequenced in a study of OX40 agonist ivuxolimab in advanced cancers. Library prep was done by the immunoSEQ multiplex PCR assay. TCRdb limited this immuneACCESS table to in-frame rearrangements with V and J called. A share of clones is missing; checked studies link under half to unresolved V genes, and the rest is unexplained. This sample comprises fewer than 85,000 clones, around 93% of them detected only once. The leading ten clones occupy more than 9.5% of the sample. This material consisted of CD4+ or CD8+ T cells sorted from blood, taken in a trial of the OX40 agonist ivuxolimab. The receptors come from an adult with an advanced solid tumor such as melanoma, head and neck, liver or kidney cancer.

The chain recombines TRBV9 with TRBJ2-7; TRBD2 matches 9 bases. Unmatched junction bases numbered 10, after V lost 0 bases and J lost 3 bases. The V gene's germline CDR1 is SGDLS and CDR2 YYNGEE. There are 17 residues in the CDR3. Here the CDR3 reads CASSVAASGVLLYEQYF. The CDR3, as DNA: TGTGCCAGCAGCGTAGCCGCTAGCGGGGTTCTCCTCTACGAGCAGTACTTC.

This rearrangement joins TRBV29-1 to TRBJ1-2; no definite D call. CDR1 and CDR2 (germline): SQVTM, ANQGSEA. CDR3 length equals 15 residues. Trimming removed 1 base from V and 2 bases from J, with 14 bases in between. CDR3 in amino acids: CSVEGSQTGNYGYTF. In nucleotides, the CDR3 is TGCAGCGTTGAAGGCTCCCAGACTGGAAACTATGGCTACACCTTC.

This clone was recorded a few times. The chain is built from TRBV5-1 and TRBJ2-7; D tentatively fits TRBD1 or TRBD2 (5 bases each). This CDR3 is built from 15 residues. Germline-derived CDR1 and CDR2 are SGHRS and YFSETQ. Trimming removed 0 bases at V and 3 bases at J, with 13 bases between. This CDR3 is CASSLGGGFLYEQYF. CDR3 in DNA: TGCGCCAGCAGCTTGGGGGGCGGGTTCCTCTACGAGCAGTACTTC.

The chain links TRBV4-3 to TRBJ1-3; D is undetermined. Trimming pared 0 bases from V and 2 bases from J, leaving 8 bases between. The CDR3 is 15 residues long. CDR1 and CDR2 (germline): LGHNA, YSLEER. The CDR3 sequence: CASSQDWAAGNTIYF. In DNA form, the CDR3 reads TGCGCCAGCAGCCAAGATTGGGCAGCTGGAAACACCATATATTTT.

The chain is built from TRBV7-9 and TRBJ2-1, with 14 bases lining up with TRBD2. CDR3 length equals 19 residues. V was clipped by 5 bases and J by 0 bases; unmatched bases: 9. Germline loops: CDR1 SEHNR, CDR2 FQNEAQ (reference sequence). CDR3 sequence reads: CASSTRTSGGLRSYNEQFF. The CDR3 nucleotides are TGTGCCAGCAGCACACGGACTAGCGGGGGGCTCCGCTCCTACAATGAGCAGTTCTTC.

The chain couples TRBV19 to TRBJ2-7, with 8 bases lining up with TRBD2. The junction had 4 bases not matched to a gene; V was cut back by 1 base and J by 2 bases. This CDR3 is built from 15 residues. Per germline, CDR1 LNHDA and CDR2 SQIVND (reference sequence). CDR3 region: CASSIGGAGAYEQYF. CDR3 DNA sequence: TGTGCCAGTAGTATAGGTGGAGCGGGGGCCTACGAGCAGTACTTC. Supplemented by reference TRBV19 and TRBJ2-7, the full variable domain reads DGGITQSPKYLFRKEGQNVTLSCEQNLNHDAMYWYRQDPGQGLRLIYYSQIVNDFQKGDIAEGYSVSREKKESFPLTVTSAQKNPTAFYLCASSIGGAGAYEQYFGPGTRLTVT.

J is TRBJ2-3 and V is TRBV4-1; 9 bases agree with TRBD2. The V and J ends lost 0 bases and 4 bases, in that order; junction bases with no gene match: 5. Germline V gene lookup returns CDR1 MGHRA and CDR2 YSYEKL. This CDR3 comprises 16 residues. The CDR3 loop reads CASSQDGGGAADTQYF. The CDR3 DNA is TGCGCCAGCAGCCAAGATGGCGGGGGGGCCGCAGATACGCAGTATTTT.

This rearrangement joins TRBV6-6 to TRBJ2-7; 14 nucleotides agree with TRBD2. The germline CDR1 and CDR2 sequences are MNHNY and SVGAGI (reference sequence). This CDR3 region has 15 residues. After removal of 0 bases from V and 6 bases from J, the junction contained 1 base not matched to a gene. The CDR3 protein is CASSYSTSGGAEQYF. The CDR3 bases are TGTGCCAGCAGTTACTCGACTAGCGGGGGGGCCGAGCAGTACTTC.

The chain is built from TRBV19 and TRBJ1-4; D is unresolved. V gave up 5 bases and J gave up 3 bases, with 16 bases separating them. There are 16 residues in the CDR3. Germline-derived CDR1 and CDR2 are LNHDA and SQIVND (reference sequence). The CDR3 sequence is CASSGRPGSANEKLFF. CDR3 DNA sequence: TGTGCCAGTAGTGGACGCCCGGGGAGCGCTAATGAAAAACTGTTTTTT.

The gene calls are TRBV7-9 and TRBJ2-1; the D is unclear. The V and J ends lost 4 bases and 6 bases respectively, with 10 bases between them. CDR1 and CDR2 (germline): SEHNR, FQNEAQ (reference sequence). The CDR3 totals 13 residues. The CDR3 region is CASSSSRANEQFF. As DNA, the CDR3 is TGTGCCAGCAGCTCCTCCCGGGCCAATGAGCAGTTCTTC.

The rearrangement joins TRBV9 to TRBJ1-1; D remains ambiguous. The germline V and J ends were trimmed by 7 bases and 0 bases, with 16 bases remaining between them. The germline CDR1 and CDR2 sequences are SGDLS and YYNGEE. The CDR3 has 15 amino acids. For the CDR3, the DNA is TGTGCCAGCGCCGCGGGAGGAGCAATGAACACTGAAGCTTTCTTT. As protein: CASAAGGAMNTEAFF. The entire variable domain, with the rest obtained from reference TRBV9 and TRBJ1-1, is as follows: DSGVTQTPKHLITATGQRVTLRCSPRSGDLSVYWYQQSLDQGLQFLIQYYNGEERAKGNILERFSAQQFPDLHSELNLSSLELGDSALYFCASAAGGAMNTEAFFGQGTRLTVV.

The V and J genes are TRBV18 and TRBJ2-4; 7 nucleotides align to TRBD1. The V and J ends lost 3 bases and 7 bases, in that order; junction bases with no gene match: 15. CDR3 length equals 17 residues. The germline V gene has CDR1 KGHSH and CDR2 LQKENI. The CDR3 nucleotides are TGTGCCAGCTCACCCACTCGGCGAGACAGGGCTTTGAACATTCAGTACTTC. Its translation: CASSPTRRDRALNIQYF.

This clone was observed a few times. The genes are TRBV9 and TRBJ2-7, with D tentatively TRBD2 (7 bases). The CDR3 runs to 14 residues. Deletions cut 0 bases from V and 7 bases from J, with 14 bases between. Germline V CDR1 and CDR2: SGDLS, YYNGEE. CDR3 in DNA: TGTGCCAGCAGCGTAGGCGCGGGGGCGGGGGAGCAGTACTTC. Encoded protein: CASSVGAGAGEQYF.

The chain combines TRBV19 with TRBJ1-5; 9 nucleotides line up with TRBD1. The length of the CDR3 is 15 residues. V dropped 5 bases and J dropped 2; count of bases not matched to a gene: 4. Germline assignment: CDR1 LNHDA and CDR2 SQIVND (reference sequence). The CDR3 protein is CASSVRTGGNQPQHF. CDR3 coding DNA: TGTGCCAGTAGTGTAAGGACAGGGGGCAATCAGCCCCAGCATTTT.

The chain couples TRBV7-9 to TRBJ2-7, with a possible D match to TRBD2 (6 bases). Looked up from germline, CDR1 is SEHNR and CDR2 is FQNEAQ (reference sequence). The ends were cut back, 4 bases at V and 3 bases at J, with 19 bases in the middle. The CDR3 length is 16 residues. CDR3 DNA sequence: TGTGCCAGCAGCTCCAGAGGGTGGGGGGAAGGCTACGAGCAGTACTTC. Translating gives CASSSRGWGEGYEQYF.

The J gene is TRBJ1-1, the V gene TRBV7-9; D uncertain. The CDR3 length is 13 residues. Germline V gene sequence: CDR1 SEHNR, CDR2 FQNEAQ (reference sequence). Trimming removed 5 bases from V and 4 bases from J, with 11 bases in between. In DNA form, the CDR3 reads TGTGCCAGCAGCCCTATTTGGGGCACTGAAGCTTTCTTT. This gives the protein CASSPIWGTEAFF.

In the case of this clone: In the same sample, other DNA sequences code for this CDR3. The rearrangement uses TRBV13 and TRBJ2-1, with 7 bases aligning to TRBD1. CDR1 is PRHDT, CDR2 FYEKMQ, per germline (reference sequence). The length of the CDR3 is 12 residues. With 5 bases clipped from V and 8 bases from J, the junction kept 3 bases outside the gene matches. The CDR3 coding sequence is TGTGCCAGCAGCCCCCAGGGGGATGAGCAGTTCTTC. As protein: CASSPQGDEQFF. Variable domain in full (rest from reference TRBV13 and TRBJ2-1): AAGVIQSPRHLIKEKRETATLKCYPIPRHDTVYWYQQGPGQDPQFLISFYEKMQSDKGSIPDRFSAQQFSDYHSELNMSSLELGDSALYFCASSPQGDEQFFGPGTRLTVL.

The chain is built from TRBV4-3 and TRBJ2-1, with D possibly matching TRBD2 (5 bases). CDR1 and CDR2 from the germline V gene are LGHNA and YSLEER. The CDR3 covers 15 residues. Trimming took 1 base from V and 12 from J, leaving 19 bases between them. The CDR3 bases are TGCGCCAGCAGCCAAGCAAACGGACTCAATGTTCCGCAGTTCTTC. It specifies CASSQANGLNVPQFF.

This clone was found once. V usage is TRBV4-1 and J usage is TRBJ1-2; the D gene is possibly TRBD1 (5 bases). The germline V gene encodes CDR1 MGHRA and CDR2 YSYEKL. V lost 5 bases to trimming and J lost 4 bases, with 11 bases between them. The CDR3 spans 13 residues. CDR3 sequence (DNA): TGCGCCAGCAGCGCCGGGACGGTCTATGGCTACACCTTC. Translating gives CASSAGTVYGYTF.

This clone has just one count. The gene calls are TRBV7-3 and TRBJ1-4; D unresolved. Germline CDR1 and CDR2: SGHTA and FQGTGA. The CDR3 covers 13 residues. The germline V and J ends were trimmed by 8 bases and 4 bases, with 11 bases remaining between them. In nucleotides, the CDR3 is TGTGCCAGCCTCGGACTGCTTAATGAAAAACTGTTTTTT. The encoded protein is CASLGLLNEKLFF.